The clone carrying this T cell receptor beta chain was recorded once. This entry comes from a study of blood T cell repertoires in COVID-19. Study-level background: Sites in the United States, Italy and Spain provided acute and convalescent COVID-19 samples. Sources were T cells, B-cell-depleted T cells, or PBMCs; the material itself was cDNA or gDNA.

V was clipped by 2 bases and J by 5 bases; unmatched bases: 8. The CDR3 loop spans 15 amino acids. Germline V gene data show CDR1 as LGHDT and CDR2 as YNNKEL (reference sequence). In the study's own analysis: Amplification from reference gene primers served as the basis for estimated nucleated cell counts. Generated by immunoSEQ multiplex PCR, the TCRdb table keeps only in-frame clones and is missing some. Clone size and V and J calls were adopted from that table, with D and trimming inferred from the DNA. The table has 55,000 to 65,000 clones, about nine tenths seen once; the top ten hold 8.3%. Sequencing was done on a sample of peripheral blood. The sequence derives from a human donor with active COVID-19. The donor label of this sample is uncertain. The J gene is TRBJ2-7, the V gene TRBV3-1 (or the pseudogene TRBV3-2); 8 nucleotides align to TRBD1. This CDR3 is CASSQYGRGQDEQYF. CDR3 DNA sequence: TGTGCCAGCAGCCAATACGGCAGGGGGCAAGACGAGCAGTACTTC.